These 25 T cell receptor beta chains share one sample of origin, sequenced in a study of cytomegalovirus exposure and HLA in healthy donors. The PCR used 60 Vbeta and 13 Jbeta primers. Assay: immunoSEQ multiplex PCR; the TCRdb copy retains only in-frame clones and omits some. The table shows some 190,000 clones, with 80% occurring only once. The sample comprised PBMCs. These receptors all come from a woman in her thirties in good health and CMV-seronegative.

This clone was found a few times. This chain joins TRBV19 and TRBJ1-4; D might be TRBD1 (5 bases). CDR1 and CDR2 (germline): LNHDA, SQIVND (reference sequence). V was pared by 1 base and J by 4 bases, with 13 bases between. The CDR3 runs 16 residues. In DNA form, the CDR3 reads TGTGCCAGTAGTATAGGCGGGACGGCCGATAATGAAAAACTGTTTTTT. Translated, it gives CASSIGGTADNEKLFF.

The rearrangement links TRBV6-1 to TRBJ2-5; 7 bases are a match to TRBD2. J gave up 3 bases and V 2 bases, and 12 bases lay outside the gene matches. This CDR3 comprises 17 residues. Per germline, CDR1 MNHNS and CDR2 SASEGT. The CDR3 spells CASSEILWAGTKETQYF. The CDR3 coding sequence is TGTGCCAGCAGTGAAATACTTTGGGCAGGGACTAAAGAGACCCAGTACTTC.

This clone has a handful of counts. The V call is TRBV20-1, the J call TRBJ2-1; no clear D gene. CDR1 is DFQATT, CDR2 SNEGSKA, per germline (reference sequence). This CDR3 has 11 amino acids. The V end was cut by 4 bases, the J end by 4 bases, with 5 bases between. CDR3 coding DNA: TGCAGTGCTACACAATACAATGAGCAGTTCTTC. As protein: CSATQYNEQFF.

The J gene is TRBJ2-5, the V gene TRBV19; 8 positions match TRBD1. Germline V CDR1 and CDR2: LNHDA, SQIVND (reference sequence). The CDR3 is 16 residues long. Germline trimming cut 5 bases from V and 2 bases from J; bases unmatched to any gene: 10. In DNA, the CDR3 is TGTGCCAGTAGTGTGGGACGACAGGGGTTGCAAGAGACCCAGTACTTC. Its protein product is CASSVGRQGLQETQYF.

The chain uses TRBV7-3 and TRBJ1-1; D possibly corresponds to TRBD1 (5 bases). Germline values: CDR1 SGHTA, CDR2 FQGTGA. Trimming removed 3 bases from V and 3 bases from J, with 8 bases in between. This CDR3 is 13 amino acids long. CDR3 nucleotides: TGTGCCAGCAGCTTTACCAGGGACACTGAAGCTTTCTTT. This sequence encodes CASSFTRDTEAFF.

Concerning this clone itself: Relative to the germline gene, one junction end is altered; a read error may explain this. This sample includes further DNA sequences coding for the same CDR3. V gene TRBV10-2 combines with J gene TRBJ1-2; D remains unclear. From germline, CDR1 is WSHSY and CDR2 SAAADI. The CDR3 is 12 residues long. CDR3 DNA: TGTGCCAGCAGTGCTACTAACTATGGCTACACCTTC. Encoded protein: CASSATNYGYTF.

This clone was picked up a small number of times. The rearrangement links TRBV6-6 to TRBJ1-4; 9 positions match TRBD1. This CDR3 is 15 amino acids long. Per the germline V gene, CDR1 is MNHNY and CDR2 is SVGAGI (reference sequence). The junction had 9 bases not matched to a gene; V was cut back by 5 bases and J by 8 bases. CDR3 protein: CASSGGTGLGEKLFF. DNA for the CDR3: TGTGCCAGCAGTGGAGGGACAGGGCTGGGGGAAAAACTGTTTTTT.

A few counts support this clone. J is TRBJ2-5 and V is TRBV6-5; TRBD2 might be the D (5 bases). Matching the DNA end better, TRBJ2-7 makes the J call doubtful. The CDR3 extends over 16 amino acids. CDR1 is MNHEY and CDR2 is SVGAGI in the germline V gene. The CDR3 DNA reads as TGTGCCAGCAGTTACTCCCCTAGCCCACCCGGGAACGAGCAGTACTTC. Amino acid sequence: CASSYSPSPPGNEQYF.

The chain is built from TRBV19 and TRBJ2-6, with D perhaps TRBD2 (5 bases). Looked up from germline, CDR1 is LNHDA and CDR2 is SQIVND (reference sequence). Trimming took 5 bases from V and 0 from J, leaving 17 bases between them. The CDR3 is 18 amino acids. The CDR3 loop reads CASSRIGIQFSGANVLTF. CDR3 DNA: TGTGCCAGTAGTCGGATCGGGATCCAGTTCTCTGGGGCCAACGTCCTGACTTTC.

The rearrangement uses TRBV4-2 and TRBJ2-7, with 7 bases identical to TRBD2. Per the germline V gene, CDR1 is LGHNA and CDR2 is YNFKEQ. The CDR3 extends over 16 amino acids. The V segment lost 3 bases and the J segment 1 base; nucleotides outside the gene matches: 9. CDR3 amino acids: CASSHTAGLPSYEQYF. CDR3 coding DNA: TGTGCCAGCAGCCACACCGCGGGACTACCATCCTACGAGCAGTACTTC.

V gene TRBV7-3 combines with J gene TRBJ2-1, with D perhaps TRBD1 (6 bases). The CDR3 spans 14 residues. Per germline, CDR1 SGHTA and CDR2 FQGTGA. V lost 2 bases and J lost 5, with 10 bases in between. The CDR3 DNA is TGTGCCAGCAGCTTACAGGGGCGCGACAATGAGCAGTTCTTC. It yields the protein CASSLQGRDNEQFF.

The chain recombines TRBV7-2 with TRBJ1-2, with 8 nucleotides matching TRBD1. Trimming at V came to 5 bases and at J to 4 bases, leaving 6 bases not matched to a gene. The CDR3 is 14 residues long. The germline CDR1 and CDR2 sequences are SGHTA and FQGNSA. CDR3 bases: TGTGCCAGCAGCCTTCGTGGACAGGGCTATGGCTACACCTTC. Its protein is CASSLRGQGYGYTF.

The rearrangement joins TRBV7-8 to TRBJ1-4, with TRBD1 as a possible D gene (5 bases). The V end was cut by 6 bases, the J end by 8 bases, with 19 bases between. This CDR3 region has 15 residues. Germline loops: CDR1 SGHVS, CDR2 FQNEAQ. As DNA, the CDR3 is TGTGCCAGCAGTCTGGGGCTAGGGGATTACGAAAAACTGTTTTTT. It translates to CASSLGLGDYEKLFF. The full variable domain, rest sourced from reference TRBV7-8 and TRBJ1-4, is GAGVSQSPRYKVAKRGQDVALRCDPISGHVSLFWYQQALGQGPEFLTYFQNEAQLDKSGLPSDRFFAERPEGSVSTLKIQRTQQEDSAVYLCASSLGLGDYEKLFFGSGTQLSVL.

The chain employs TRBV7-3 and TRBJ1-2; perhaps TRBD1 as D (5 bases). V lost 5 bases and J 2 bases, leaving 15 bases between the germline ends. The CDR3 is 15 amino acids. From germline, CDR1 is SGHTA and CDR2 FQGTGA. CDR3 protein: CASSPRPGENYGYTF. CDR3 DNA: TGTGCCAGCAGCCCCCGCCCGGGGGAGAACTATGGCTACACCTTC.

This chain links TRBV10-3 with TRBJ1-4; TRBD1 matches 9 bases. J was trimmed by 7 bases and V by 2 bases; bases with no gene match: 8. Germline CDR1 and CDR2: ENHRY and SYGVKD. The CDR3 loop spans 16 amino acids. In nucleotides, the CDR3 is TGTGCCATCAGTGAGAGGGGACAGGGACTGGGTGAAAAACTGTTTTTT. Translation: CAISERGQGLGEKLFF.

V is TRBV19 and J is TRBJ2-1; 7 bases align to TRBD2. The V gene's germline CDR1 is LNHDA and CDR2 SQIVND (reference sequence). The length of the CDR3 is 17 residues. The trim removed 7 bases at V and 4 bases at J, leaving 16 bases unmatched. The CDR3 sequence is CASTGPAGLAEYNEQFF. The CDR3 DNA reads TGTGCCAGTACAGGGCCCGCTGGGCTAGCGGAATACAATGAGCAGTTCTTC.

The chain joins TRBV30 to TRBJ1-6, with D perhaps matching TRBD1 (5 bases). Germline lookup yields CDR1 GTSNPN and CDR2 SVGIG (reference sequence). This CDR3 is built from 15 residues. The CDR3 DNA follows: TGTGCTCGCCGGGACTCGAGCTCCTATAATTCACCCCTCCACTTT. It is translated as CARRDSSSYNSPLHF.

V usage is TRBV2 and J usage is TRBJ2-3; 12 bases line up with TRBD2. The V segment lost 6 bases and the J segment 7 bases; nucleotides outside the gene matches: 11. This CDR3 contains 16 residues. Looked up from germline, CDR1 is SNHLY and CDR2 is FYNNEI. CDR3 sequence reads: CASRASGGAGFNTQYF. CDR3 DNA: TGTGCCAGCAGGGCTAGCGGGGGGGCCGGATTTAATACGCAGTATTTT.

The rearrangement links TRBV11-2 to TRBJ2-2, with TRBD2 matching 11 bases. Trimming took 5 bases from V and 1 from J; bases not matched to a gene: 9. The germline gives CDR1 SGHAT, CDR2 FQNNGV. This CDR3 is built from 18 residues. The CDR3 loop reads CASSRRRTSGGNTGELFF. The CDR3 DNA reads TGTGCCAGCAGCCGGAGGCGAACTAGCGGGGGGAACACCGGGGAGCTGTTTTTT.

This CDR3 is CASSLDGTGGGQPQHF. The DNA of the CDR3 is TGCGCCAGCAGCTTGGATGGGACAGGGGGCGGTCAGCCCCAGCATTTT. The chain has TRBV5-1 and TRBJ1-5, with 12 bases that match TRBD1. Germline CDR1 reads SGHRS; CDR2 reads YFSETQ. The trim removed 0 bases at V and 6 bases at J, leaving 4 bases unmatched. This CDR3 region has 16 residues.

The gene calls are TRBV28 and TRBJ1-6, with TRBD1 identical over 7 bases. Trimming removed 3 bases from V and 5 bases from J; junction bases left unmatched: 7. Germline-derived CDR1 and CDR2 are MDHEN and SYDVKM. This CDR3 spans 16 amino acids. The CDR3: CASSFPDRANNSPLHF. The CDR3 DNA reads TGTGCCAGCAGTTTCCCAGACAGGGCTAATAATTCACCCCTCCACTTT. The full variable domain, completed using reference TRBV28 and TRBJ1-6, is DVKVTQSSRYLVKRTGEKVFLECVQDMDHENMFWYRQDPGLGLRLIYFSYDVKMKEKGDIPEGYSVSREKKERFSLILESASTNQTSMYLCASSFPDRANNSPLHFGNGTRLTVT.

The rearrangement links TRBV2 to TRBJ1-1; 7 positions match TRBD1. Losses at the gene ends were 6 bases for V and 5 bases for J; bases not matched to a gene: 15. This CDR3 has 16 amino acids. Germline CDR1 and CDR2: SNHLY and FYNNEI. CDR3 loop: CASRVRQGAFETEAFF. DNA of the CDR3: TGTGCCAGCAGGGTTCGACAGGGCGCTTTTGAGACTGAAGCTTTCTTT.

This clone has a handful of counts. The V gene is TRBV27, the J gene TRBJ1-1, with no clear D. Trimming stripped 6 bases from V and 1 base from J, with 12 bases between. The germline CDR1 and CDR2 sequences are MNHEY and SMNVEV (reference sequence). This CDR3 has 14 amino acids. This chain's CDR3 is CASSKEAENTEAFF. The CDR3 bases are TGTGCCAGCAGCAAGGAGGCGGAGAACACTGAAGCTTTCTTT.

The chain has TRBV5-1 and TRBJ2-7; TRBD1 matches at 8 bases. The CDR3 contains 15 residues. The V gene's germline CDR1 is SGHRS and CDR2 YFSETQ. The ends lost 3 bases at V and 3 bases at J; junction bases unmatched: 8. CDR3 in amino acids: CASSSRDRINYEQYF. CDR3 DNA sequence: TGCGCCAGCAGCTCCCGGGACAGGATCAACTACGAGCAGTACTTC.

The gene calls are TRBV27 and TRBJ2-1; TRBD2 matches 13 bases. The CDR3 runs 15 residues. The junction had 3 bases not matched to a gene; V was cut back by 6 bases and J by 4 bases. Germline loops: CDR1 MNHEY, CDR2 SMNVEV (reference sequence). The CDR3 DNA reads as TGTGCCAGCAGATGGACTAGCGGGGGATACAATGAGCAGTTCTTC. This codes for CASRWTSGGYNEQFF.